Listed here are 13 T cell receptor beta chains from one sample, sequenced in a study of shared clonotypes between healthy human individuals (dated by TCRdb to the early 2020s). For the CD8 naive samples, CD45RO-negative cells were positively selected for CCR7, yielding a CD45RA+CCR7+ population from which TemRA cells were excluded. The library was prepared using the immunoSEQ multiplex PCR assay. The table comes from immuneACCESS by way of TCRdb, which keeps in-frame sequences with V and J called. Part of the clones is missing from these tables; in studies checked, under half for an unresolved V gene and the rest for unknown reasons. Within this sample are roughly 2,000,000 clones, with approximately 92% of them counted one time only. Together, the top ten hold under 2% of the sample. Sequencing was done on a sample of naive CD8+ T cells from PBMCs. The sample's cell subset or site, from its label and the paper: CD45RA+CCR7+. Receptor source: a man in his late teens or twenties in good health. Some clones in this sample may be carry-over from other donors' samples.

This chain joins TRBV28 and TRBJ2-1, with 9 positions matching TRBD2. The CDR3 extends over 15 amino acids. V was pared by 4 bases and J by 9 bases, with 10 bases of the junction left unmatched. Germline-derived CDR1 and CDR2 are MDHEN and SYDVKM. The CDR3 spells CASSYAGGPGVEQFF. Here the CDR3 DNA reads TGTGCCAGCAGTTACGCGGGAGGGCCAGGGGTTGAGCAGTTCTTC.

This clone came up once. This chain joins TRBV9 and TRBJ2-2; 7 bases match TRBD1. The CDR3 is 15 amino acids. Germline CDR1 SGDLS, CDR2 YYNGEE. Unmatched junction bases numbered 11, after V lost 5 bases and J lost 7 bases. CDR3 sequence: CASRKGGDISGELFF. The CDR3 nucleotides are TGTGCCAGCAGAAAAGGGGGCGATATCAGCGGGGAGCTGTTTTTT.

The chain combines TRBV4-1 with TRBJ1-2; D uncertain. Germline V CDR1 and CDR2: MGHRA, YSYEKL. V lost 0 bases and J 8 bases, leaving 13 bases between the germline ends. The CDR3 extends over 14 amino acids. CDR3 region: CASSQESGRIGYTF. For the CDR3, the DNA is TGCGCCAGCAGCCAAGAATCGGGGAGGATCGGCTACACCTTC.

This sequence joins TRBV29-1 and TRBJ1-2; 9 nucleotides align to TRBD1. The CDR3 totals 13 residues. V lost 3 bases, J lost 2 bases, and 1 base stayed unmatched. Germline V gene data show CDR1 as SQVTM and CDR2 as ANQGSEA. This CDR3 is CSVEGTGNYGYTF. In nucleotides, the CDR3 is TGCAGCGTTGAGGGGACAGGGAACTATGGCTACACCTTC.

In DNA form, the CDR3 reads TGTGCCAGTAGTATCCGGGACTACCTGCAGCCCCAGCATTTT. It codes for CASSIRDYLQPQHF. This chain uses TRBV19 with TRBJ1-5, with a possible D match to TRBD1 (5 bases). V lost 3 bases, J lost 7 bases, and 13 bases lay in between. The CDR3 extends over 14 amino acids. Germline V gene sequence: CDR1 LNHDA, CDR2 SQIVND (reference sequence).

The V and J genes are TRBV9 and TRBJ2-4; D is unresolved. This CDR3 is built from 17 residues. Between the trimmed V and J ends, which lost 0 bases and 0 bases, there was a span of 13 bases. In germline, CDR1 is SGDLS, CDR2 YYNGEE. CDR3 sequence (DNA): TGTGCCAGCAGCGTAGGACCGGCAGCATTAGCCAAAAACATTCAGTACTTC. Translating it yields CASSVGPAALAKNIQYF.

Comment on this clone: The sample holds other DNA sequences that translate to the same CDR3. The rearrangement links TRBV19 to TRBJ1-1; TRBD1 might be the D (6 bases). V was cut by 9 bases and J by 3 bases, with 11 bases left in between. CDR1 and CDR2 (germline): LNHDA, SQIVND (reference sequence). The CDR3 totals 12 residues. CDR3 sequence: CASRGGYTEAFF. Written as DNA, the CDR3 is TGTGCCAGCAGGGGAGGATACACTGAAGCTTTCTTT.

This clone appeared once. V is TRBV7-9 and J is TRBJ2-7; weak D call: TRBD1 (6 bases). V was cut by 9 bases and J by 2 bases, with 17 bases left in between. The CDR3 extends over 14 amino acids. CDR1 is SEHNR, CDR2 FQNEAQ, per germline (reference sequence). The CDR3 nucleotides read TGTGCCAGTACCCAGGGGCGGCATCCCTACGAGCAGTACTTC. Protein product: CASTQGRHPYEQYF.

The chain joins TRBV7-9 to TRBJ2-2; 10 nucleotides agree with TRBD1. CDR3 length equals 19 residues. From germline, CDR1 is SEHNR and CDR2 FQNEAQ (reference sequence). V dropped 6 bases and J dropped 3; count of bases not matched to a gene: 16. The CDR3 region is CASRTRTGGDPRDTGELFF. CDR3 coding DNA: TGTGCCAGCAGGACGAGGACAGGGGGGGACCCTCGGGACACCGGGGAGCTGTTTTTT.

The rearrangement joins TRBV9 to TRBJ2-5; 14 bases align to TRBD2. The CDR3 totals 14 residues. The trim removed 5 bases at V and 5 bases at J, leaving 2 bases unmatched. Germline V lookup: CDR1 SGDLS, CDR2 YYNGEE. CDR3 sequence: CASRGLAGDETQYF. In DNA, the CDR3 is TGTGCCAGCAGGGGACTAGCGGGAGATGAGACCCAGTACTTC.

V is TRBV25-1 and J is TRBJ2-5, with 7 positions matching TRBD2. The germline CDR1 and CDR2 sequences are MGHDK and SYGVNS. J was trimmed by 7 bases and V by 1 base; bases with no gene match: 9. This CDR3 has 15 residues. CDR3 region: CASSESGLGIGTQYF. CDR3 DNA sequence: TGTGCCAGCAGTGAATCAGGACTAGGAATAGGGACCCAGTACTTC.

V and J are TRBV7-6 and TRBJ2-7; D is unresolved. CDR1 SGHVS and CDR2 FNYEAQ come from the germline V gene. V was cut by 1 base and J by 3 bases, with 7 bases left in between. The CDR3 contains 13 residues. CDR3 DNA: TGTGCCAGCAGCTTAGGGTTTAGCTACGAGCAGTACTTC. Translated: CASSLGFSYEQYF.

The CDR3 region has the DNA TGCGCCAGCAGCTTCCTTTTACAGGGTGGGGTAAGGACTGAAGCTTTCTTT. This encodes CASSFLLQGGVRTEAFF. The chain is built from TRBV5-1 and TRBJ1-1; possibly TRBD1 for D (6 bases). Deletions cut 2 bases from V and 5 bases from J, with 22 bases between. CDR1 and CDR2 (germline): SGHRS, YFSETQ. This CDR3 is built from 17 residues.